The T cell receptor (beta chain) under discussion was sequenced for a study of blood T cell repertoires in COVID-19. Living in about 25 US areas, the participants were between 18 and 89 years of age. V shed 6 bases and J 4 bases; nucleotides not matched to a gene: 4. The germline gives CDR1 SNHLY, CDR2 FYNNEI. The CDR3 totals 13 residues. The assay was immunoSEQ multiplex PCR, and TCRdb's table has in-frame clones only and misses some. The sample holds about 210,000 clones, about 86% seen once. The table lists this clone with a count of one. The sequencing input was PBMCs or T cells enriched from blood (not recorded which). The clonotype originates from a woman aged 45-65 years with acute COVID-19. This chain links TRBV2 with TRBJ2-5; 8 nucleotides match TRBD2. CDR3 region: CASRRGEGETQYF. CDR3 sequence (DNA): TGTGCCAGCAGGCGGGGGGAGGGAGAGACCCAGTACTTC.